The 29 T cell receptor beta chains listed next were all sequenced from one sample in a study of T cells in Graves' hyperthyroidism and ophthalmopathy (dated by TCRdb to the late 2010s). The library relied on multiplex PCR. TCRdb shows the sequencer as Illumina HiSeq 2000. The TCR beta CDR3 regions were amplified from RNA transcripts. A first-round RT-PCR of the TCR CDR3 used the HTBI primer set with the Qiagen OneStep RT-PCR kit. TCRdb reran the public reads through fastp at Q25 and MiXCR, keeping productive beta chains. Under each unique CDR3 protein, matching rows form one entry showing the most common genes and DNA. Counted in this sample were fewer than 700,000 distinct CDR3 sequences; around 16% of them appeared once. Less than 4.5% of the sample goes to the ten largest clones. The source material was blood. The source of these receptors is a woman in her twenties or thirties with Graves' hyperthyroidism.

The V call is TRBV19, the J call TRBJ2-7; D may correspond to TRBD1 or TRBD2 (5 bases each). Trimming cost V 0 bases and J 6 bases, with 12 bases left between them. From germline, CDR1 is LNHDA and CDR2 SQIVND (reference sequence). There are 14 residues in the CDR3. CDR3 loop: CASSIDTPGSEQYF. CDR3 DNA: TGTGCCAGTAGTATAGATACGCCAGGGAGCGAGCAGTACTTC.

This clonotype was counted at least ten times. The V and J genes are TRBV5-1 and TRBJ2-1; a possible D gene is TRBD2 (6 bases). This CDR3 spans 16 amino acids. V lost 4 bases and J 4 bases, leaving 18 bases between the germline ends. From germline, CDR1 is SGHRS and CDR2 YFSETQ. CDR3 sequence (DNA): TGCGCCAGCAGCCCGTCCGGGACTCAGGATTACAATGAGCAGTTCTTC. Translation gives CASSPSGTQDYNEQFF.

This clonotype was detected ten times or more. This chain connects TRBV28 to TRBJ2-3, with 12 bases matching TRBD2. Germline V lookup: CDR1 MDHEN, CDR2 SYDVKM. V lost 6 bases, J lost 5 bases, and 9 bases stayed unmatched. The CDR3 contains 16 residues. The DNA for the CDR3 is TGTGCCAGCAGCGCCCCATTACTAGCGGGAGGAGATACGCAGTATTTT. It specifies CASSAPLLAGGDTQYF.

The sample holds many counts of this clonotype. The chain couples TRBV20-1 to TRBJ2-2; D might be TRBD1 (7 bases). V lost 5 bases and J lost 2, with 15 bases in between. The CDR3 is 15 residues long. From germline, CDR1 is DFQATT and CDR2 SNEGSKA (reference sequence). The CDR3 nucleotides are TGCAGTGCTGTTTCAGGGGGAGGCAACACCGGGGAGCTGTTTTTT. Protein: CSAVSGGGNTGELFF.

This clonotype appeared many times. The chain links TRBV2 to TRBJ1-2; TRBD1 matches at 8 bases. This CDR3 contains 12 residues. The V gene end was trimmed by 7 bases and the J gene end by 6 bases; junction bases not matched to a gene: 4. The germline V gene encodes CDR1 SNHLY and CDR2 FYNNEI. The CDR3 sequence is CASNRQGNGYTF. CDR3 in DNA: TGTGCCAGCAATCGACAGGGGAATGGCTACACCTTC.

This rearrangement joins TRBV5-5 to TRBJ2-2; maybe TRBD1 (6 bases). Per germline, CDR1 SGHKS and CDR2 YYEKEE (reference sequence). This CDR3 spans 14 amino acids. V gave up 4 bases and J gave up 6 bases, with 13 bases separating them. The CDR3 spells CASSLTTGSGELFF. For the CDR3, the DNA is TGTGCCAGCAGCCTGACCACAGGGTCCGGGGAGCTGTTTTTT.

This clonotype was seen many times. The V call is TRBV27, the J call TRBJ1-6; perhaps TRBD1 as D (5 bases). V shed 6 bases and J shed 9 bases, with 15 bases lying between them. The germline V gene encodes CDR1 MNHEY and CDR2 SMNVEV (reference sequence). This CDR3 region has 14 residues. In DNA, the CDR3 is TGTGCCAGCAGACCTGACAGATACCGTTCACCCCTCCACTTT. Its translation is CASRPDRYRSPLHF.

This clonotype was counted between two and nine times. The V call is TRBV9, the J call TRBJ2-3; D tentatively fits TRBD1 or TRBD2 (5 bases each). The germline CDR1 and CDR2 sequences are SGDLS and YYNGEE. This CDR3 contains 14 residues. Trimming removed 3 bases at V and 3 bases at J, with 11 bases between. CDR3 residues: CASSASWGTDTQYF. CDR3 nucleotides: TGTGCCAGCAGCGCCTCTTGGGGGACAGATACGCAGTATTTT.

V is TRBV7-9 and J is TRBJ2-5, with D perhaps TRBD1 (6 bases). Trimming took 6 bases from V and 5 from J, leaving 16 bases between them. Germline V CDR1 and CDR2: SEHNR, FQNEAQ (reference sequence). The CDR3 runs 14 residues. In DNA form, the CDR3 reads TGTGCCAGCAGGGCTCAGGGGAGTGGGGAGACCCAGTACTTC. Its protein product is CASRAQGSGETQYF.

This clonotype was seen once. This clone may be a read error of a much larger clone one base away. V and J are TRBV5-1 and TRBJ2-1; D perhaps matches TRBD2 (7 bases). The V end was cut by 3 bases, the J end by 12 bases, with 25 bases between. Germline V gene data show CDR1 as SGHRS and CDR2 as YFSETQ. The CDR3 is made up of 16 amino acids. The chain's CDR3 is CASSWRGREKLDGQFF. The CDR3 DNA follows: TGCGCCAGCAGCTGGAGGGGGAGGGAAAAACTCGATGGGCAGTTCTTC.

This clonotype has only a few counts. This rearrangement joins TRBV6-1 to TRBJ2-2, with 8 bases aligning to TRBD2. Germline loops: CDR1 MNHNS, CDR2 SASEGT. V was pared by 7 bases and J by 6 bases, with 10 bases of the junction left unmatched. This CDR3 region has 15 residues. This CDR3 reads CASNREGRWAGELFF. CDR3 coding DNA: TGTGCCAGCAATCGGGAGGGGCGTTGGGCCGGGGAGCTGTTTTTT.

This chain joins TRBV4-2 and TRBJ2-7; 7 bases are a match to TRBD1. Germline CDR1 reads LGHNA; CDR2 reads YNFKEQ. V lost 4 bases to trimming and J lost 3 bases; unmatched junction nucleotides: 9. The CDR3 runs 15 residues. CDR3 residues: CASSLDRRGLYEQYF. The CDR3 nucleotides are TGTGCCAGCAGCCTAGACCGAAGGGGGCTCTACGAGCAGTACTTC.

The chain carries TRBV5-1 and TRBJ2-1, with 16 bases matching TRBD2. Per the germline V gene, CDR1 is SGHRS and CDR2 is YFSETQ. This CDR3 contains 17 residues. The J segment lost 8 bases and the V segment lost 2 bases, leaving 7 bases of the junction unmatched. The CDR3 loop reads CASSFGLGLAGGDEQFF. Here the CDR3 DNA reads TGCGCCAGCAGCTTTGGCTTGGGACTAGCGGGAGGGGATGAGCAGTTCTTC.

A note on this clonotype: This may arise from a read error, as a much more abundant clone is one base away. This chain links TRBV5-1 with TRBJ1-1; no definite D call. Germline CDR1 SGHRS, CDR2 YFSETQ. The CDR3 is made up of 13 amino acids. CDR3: CAGSFLPNTEAFF. In DNA form, the CDR3 reads TGCGCCGGCAGCTTCTTGCCGAACACTGAAGCTTTCTTT.

The chain recombines TRBV5-6 with TRBJ2-1; D gene uncertain. There are 19 residues in the CDR3. Germline assignment: CDR1 SGHDT and CDR2 YYEEEE. The V and J ends lost 0 bases and 3 bases respectively, with 22 bases between them. This chain's CDR3 is CASSLGAASSSRIYNEQFF. The CDR3 nucleotides are TGTGCCAGCAGCTTGGGTGCTGCGTCGAGTAGCCGAATCTACAATGAGCAGTTCTTC.

The rearrangement uses TRBV20-1 and TRBJ1-3, with unresolved D. Trimming removed 3 bases at V and 2 bases at J, with 11 bases between. Germline CDR1 DFQATT, CDR2 SNEGSKA (reference sequence). This CDR3 is 14 amino acids long. For the CDR3, the DNA is TGCAGTGCTAGCCACCGGGGAGCTGGAAACACCATATATTTT. This encodes CSASHRGAGNTIYF.

The chain carries TRBV7-2 and TRBJ1-5; no clear D gene. Germline-derived CDR1 and CDR2 are SGHTA and FQGNSA. The V end lost 1 base, the J end lost 4 bases, and 14 bases lay between the germline ends. The CDR3 runs to 16 residues. CDR3 DNA: TGTGCCAGCAGCTTAGACCCCCCGGGGTCAAATCAGCCCCAGCATTTT. Translating it yields CASSLDPPGSNQPQHF.

In its sample, this clonotype was seen many times. This chain uses TRBV3-1 with TRBJ1-2; D is ambiguous. V gave up 1 base and J gave up 6 bases, with 9 bases separating them. Germline CDR1 reads LGHDT; CDR2 reads YNNKEL (reference sequence). The CDR3 contains 13 residues. The CDR3 DNA follows: TGTGCCAGCAGCCAAGCCGGGAATGATGGCTACACCTTC. Amino acids: CASSQAGNDGYTF.

In its sample, this clonotype was seen a few times. This chain uses TRBV24-1 with TRBJ2-2; no clear D. V gave up 4 bases and J gave up 8 bases, with 7 bases separating them. Germline assignment: CDR1 KGHDR and CDR2 SFDVKD. This CDR3 spans 12 amino acids. CDR3 protein: CATSEGSGELFF. In nucleotides, the CDR3 is TGTGCCACCAGTGAAGGAAGTGGGGAGCTGTTTTTT.

This clonotype was recorded many times. The rearrangement links TRBV15 to TRBJ2-3; D unresolved. Germline CDR1 LNHNV, CDR2 YYDKDF (reference sequence). This CDR3 has 17 amino acids. V dropped 1 base and J dropped 0 bases, with 14 bases sitting between them. The CDR3 region has the DNA TGTGCCACCAGCAGAGGTTTGGGCGGTCCTAGCACAGATACGCAGTATTTT. As protein: CATSRGLGGPSTDTQYF.

This clonotype has a count of ten or more. The chain joins TRBV5-1 to TRBJ2-1, with TRBD2 matching 15 bases. CDR3 length equals 16 residues. Germline CDR1 and CDR2: SGHRS and YFSETQ. V was clipped by 0 bases and J by 9 bases; unmatched bases: 4. This CDR3 is CASSLAGLAGGLEQFF. In DNA, the CDR3 is TGCGCCAGCAGCTTGGCCGGACTAGCGGGAGGGCTTGAGCAGTTCTTC.

This clonotype was picked up a small number of times. The chain joins TRBV5-1 to TRBJ2-1; TRBD2 agrees at 10 bases. The CDR3 sequence is 18 residues long. V lost 2 bases, J lost 0 bases, and 8 bases stayed unmatched. CDR1 SGHRS and CDR2 YFSETQ come from the germline V gene. The CDR3 sequence: CASSFPGTSVSSYNEQFF. The CDR3 DNA reads as TGCGCCAGCAGCTTTCCCGGGACTAGCGTAAGCTCCTACAATGAGCAGTTCTTC. Looking up the rest from reference TRBV5-1 and TRBJ2-1 gives the full variable domain: KAGVTQTPRYLIKTRGQQVTLSCSPISGHRSVSWYQQTPGQGLQFLFEYFSETQRNKGNFPGRFSGRQFSNSRSEMNVSTLELGDSALYLCASSFPGTSVSSYNEQFFGPGTRLTVL.

This clonotype was counted many times. The chain combines TRBV28 with TRBJ2-7; 7 bases are shared with TRBD2. J lost 0 bases, V lost 6 bases, and 8 bases had no gene match. In germline, CDR1 is MDHEN, CDR2 SYDVKM. CDR3 length: 15 amino acids. CDR3 region: CASRGGTASSYEQYF. The CDR3 DNA reads TGTGCCAGCAGGGGGGGGACGGCGAGCTCCTACGAGCAGTACTTC. Variable domain in full (rest from reference TRBV28 and TRBJ2-7): DVKVTQSSRYLVKRTGEKVFLECVQDMDHENMFWYRQDPGLGLRLIYFSYDVKMKEKGDIPEGYSVSREKKERFSLILESASTNQTSMYLCASRGGTASSYEQYFGPGTRLTVT.

About this clonotype itself: The conserved closing phenylalanine or tryptophan is absent in this CDR3, likely reflecting a read error. The J gene is TRBJ2-7, the V gene TRBV11-3; no clear D gene. Per the germline V gene, CDR1 is SGHNT and CDR2 is YENEEA. V was clipped by 6 bases and J by 0 bases, with 12 bases between them. The CDR3 loop spans 14 amino acids. CDR3 bases: TGTGCCAGCAGACCCCCAGGCGTCTCCTACGAGCAGTACCTC. It is translated as CASRPPGVSYEQYL.

This clonotype was counted between two and nine times. This chain joins TRBV6-1 and TRBJ1-4, with D maybe TRBD1 (6 bases). The CDR3 extends over 14 amino acids. The ends were cut back, 3 bases at V and 8 bases at J, with 13 bases in the middle. Germline CDR1 MNHNS, CDR2 SASEGT. The chain's CDR3 is CASSDVTGMEKLFF. The CDR3 DNA reads as TGTGCCAGCAGTGATGTAACAGGGATGGAAAAACTGTTTTTT.

There are many counts of this clonotype. The genes are TRBV3-1 and TRBJ1-4, with a possible D match to TRBD1 (5 bases). The CDR3 sequence is 14 residues long. V was pared by 1 base and J by 8 bases, with 11 bases between. Germline V gives CDR1 LGHDT, CDR2 YNNKEL (reference sequence). CDR3 nucleotide sequence: TGTGCCAGCAGCCAAGCCAGGGCCAGCGAAAAACTGTTTTTT. Translating gives CASSQARASEKLFF.

This clonotype was found once. The chain couples TRBV10-3 to TRBJ2-1, with D perhaps given as TRBD1 or TRBD2 (5 bases each). CDR1 and CDR2 from the germline V gene are ENHRY and SYGVKD. CDR3 length equals 14 residues. The V end was cut by 6 bases, the J end by 9 bases, with 18 bases between. The CDR3 loop is CAIRDDTGLSEQFF. The CDR3 nucleotides read TGTGCCATCAGGGATGACACGGGGCTATCTGAGCAGTTCTTC.

This clonotype appeared many times. J is TRBJ1-1 and V is TRBV6-1; D gene ambiguous. Trimming stripped 3 bases from V and 0 bases from J, with 8 bases between. Germline CDR1 and CDR2: MNHNS and SASEGT. The CDR3 loop spans 14 amino acids. The CDR3 bases are TGTGCCAGCAGTGAGGGTTACATGAACACTGAAGCTTTCTTT. Protein product: CASSEGYMNTEAFF.

In this sample, this clonotype turned up many times. The chain has TRBV2 and TRBJ1-6; 7 bases line up with TRBD1. This CDR3 is 15 amino acids long. V lost 1 base to trimming and J lost 7 bases; unmatched junction nucleotides: 4. The germline V gene has CDR1 SNHLY and CDR2 FYNNEI. CDR3 in amino acids: CASSEGGQANSPLHF. The CDR3 DNA reads as TGTGCCAGCAGTGAAGGCGGACAGGCCAATTCACCCCTCCACTTT.